The entry that follows covers one T cell receptor (beta chain) sequence. Measured with immunoSEQ multiplex PCR; TCRdb has only the in-frame clones, and not every one. The sample carries more than 200,000 clones, roughly 91% recorded once. The CDR3 totals 16 residues. Per the germline V gene, CDR1 is KGHDR and CDR2 is SFDVKD. V lost 4 bases and J lost 1, with 13 bases in between. This sample was included in a study of blood T cell repertoires in COVID-19. Background on the study: T cells, B-cell-depleted T cells, or PBMCs provided the cDNA or gDNA that served as material.

In terms of age and location, participants ranged from roughly 18 to 90 years and lived in about 25 US areas. Categorization into cohorts depended on clinical history that participants reported. The sample comprised PBMCs or T cells enriched from blood (not recorded which). The chain couples TRBV24-1 to TRBJ1-5, with D tentatively TRBD1 (5 bases). The sequence derives from a woman under 40 who had recovered from COVID-19. CDR3 sequence reads: CATSESGVGSNQPQHF. In DNA, the CDR3 is TGTGCCACCAGTGAATCGGGGGTAGGAAGCAATCAGCCCCAGCATTTT.